The 30 T cell receptor beta chains given below trace back to one sample, sequenced in a study of blood T cell repertoires in COVID-19 (dated by TCRdb to about 2020). The receptor library was made with the immunoSEQ multiplex PCR assay. TCRdb mirrors the immuneACCESS table, restricted to in-frame sequences. Some clones are absent from its copies; in checked studies, under half trace to an unresolved V gene, and the reason for the others is unknown. The sample data list some 50,000 clones, and 80% to 90% of these were observed just once. The top ten clonotypes cover approximately 14% of the sample. The sequencing sample was made of peripheral blood. Receptors originate from a human donor in a cohort sampled during active COVID-19. The donor label of this sample is uncertain.

This clone was counted once. The V gene is TRBV28, the J gene TRBJ1-4; D is possibly TRBD1 (5 bases). V was clipped by 7 bases and J by 8 bases, with 8 bases between them. Germline CDR1 is MDHEN and CDR2 is SYDVKM. CDR3 length: 11 residues. The CDR3 loop reads CASTGPEKLFF. In DNA form, the CDR3 reads TGTGCCAGCACAGGGCCGGAAAAACTGTTTTTT.

V is TRBV7-9 and J is TRBJ2-4; possible D gene TRBD1, 6 bases. CDR1 SEHNR and CDR2 FQNEAQ come from the germline V gene (reference sequence). Trimming cost V 1 base and J 8 bases, with 12 bases left between them. The CDR3 runs 14 residues. CDR3 DNA sequence: TGTGCCAGCAGCTTAGGACAGGAATGGGACATTCAGTACTTC. This translates into CASSLGQEWDIQYF. The full variable domain, rest sourced from reference TRBV7-9 and TRBJ2-4, is DTGVSQNPRHKITKRGQNVTFRCDPISEHNRLYWYRQTLGQGPEFLTYFQNEAQLEKSRLLSDRFSAERPKGSFSTLEIQRTEQGDSAMYLCASSLGQEWDIQYFGAGTRLSVL.

V usage is TRBV29-1 and J usage is TRBJ2-1; perhaps TRBD2 as D (5 bases). There are 15 residues in the CDR3. Trimming stripped 3 bases from V and 2 bases from J, with 14 bases between. The germline V gene has CDR1 SQVTM and CDR2 ANQGSEA. CDR3 bases: TGCAGCGTTGACCGCCGGGATTTCGCCTACAATGAGCAGTTCTTC. Amino acid sequence: CSVDRRDFAYNEQFF.

The V gene is TRBV6-6, the J gene TRBJ1-5; the D gene is possibly TRBD1 (5 bases). Germline CDR1 reads MNHNY; CDR2 reads SVGAGI (reference sequence). This CDR3 is 14 amino acids long. Trimming took 2 bases from V and 6 from J, leaving 11 bases between them. CDR3 in DNA: TGTGCCAGCAGTTACACCCCCCAGGGTCAGCCCCAGCATTTT. Translation: CASSYTPQGQPQHF.

This chain links TRBV18 with TRBJ1-4; tentative D call: TRBD1 (6 bases). CDR1 KGHSH and CDR2 LQKENI come from the germline V gene. CDR3 length: 15 amino acids. Trimming stripped 2 bases from V and 7 bases from J, with 14 bases between. Here the CDR3 DNA reads TGTGCCAGCTCACCAAGTCCTAGGGGGAGTGAAAAACTGTTTTTT. Protein product: CASSPSPRGSEKLFF.

This clone occurred once. The rearrangement uses TRBV5-1 and TRBJ1-1; 9 positions match TRBD1. This CDR3 is 15 amino acids long. J lost 1 base, V lost 6 bases, and 7 bases had no gene match. CDR1 is SGHRS and CDR2 is YFSETQ in the germline V gene. The CDR3 sequence is CASTHGTGKNTEAFF. The CDR3 region has the DNA TGCGCCAGCACCCACGGGACAGGGAAGAACACTGAAGCTTTCTTT.

V usage is TRBV2 and J usage is TRBJ2-6, with 8 bases that match TRBD1. Per germline, CDR1 SNHLY and CDR2 FYNNEI. This CDR3 is 19 amino acids long. J gave up 4 bases and V 8 bases, and 19 bases lay outside the gene matches. DNA of the CDR3: TGTGCCAGCTGGGGTTGGGTGTGGACAGGGCTCGGAGGGGCCAACGTCCTGACTTTC. It is translated as CASWGWVWTGLGGANVLTF.

CDR3 amino acids: CASRGSSEKLFF. CDR3 in DNA: TGTGCCAGCAGAGGGAGCAGTGAAAAACTGTTTTTT. V is TRBV6-6 and J is TRBJ1-4; D remains ambiguous. The CDR3 sequence is 12 residues long. V shed 6 bases and J shed 7 bases, with 9 bases lying between them. CDR1 and CDR2 (germline): MNHNY, SVGAGI (reference sequence).

The chain combines TRBV5-6 with TRBJ1-5, with D uncertain. Per the germline V gene, CDR1 is SGHDT and CDR2 is YYEEEE. CDR3 length: 17 residues. With 0 bases removed from V and 4 bases from J, the gap between germline ends came to 17 bases. The DNA for the CDR3 is TGTGCCAGCAGCTTGGGTGGTGTGTGGGGAGGAAATCAGCCCCAGCATTTT. Its translation: CASSLGGVWGGNQPQHF.

The chain joins TRBV7-2 to TRBJ2-7; D gene ambiguous. CDR3 length: 14 amino acids. Trimming stripped 2 bases from V and 6 bases from J, with 14 bases between. Germline V gene sequence: CDR1 SGHTA, CDR2 FQGNSA. The chain's CDR3 is CASSLKVARSEQYF. The CDR3 DNA follows: TGTGCCAGCAGCTTAAAGGTGGCCAGGTCCGAGCAGTACTTC.

This clone has a single count. At one boundary the junction diverges from the germline segment, which might be a read error. The chain couples TRBV7-7 to TRBJ2-2; 7 bases align to TRBD1. This CDR3 spans 15 amino acids. From germline, CDR1 is SSHAT and CDR2 FNYEAQ (reference sequence). The CDR3 sequence: CASSPDRADTGELFF. The CDR3 DNA is TGTGCTAGCAGCCCAGACAGGGCGGACACCGGGGAGCTGTTTTTT.

The J gene is TRBJ2-1, the V gene TRBV9; TRBD2 is a possible D gene (5 bases). The CDR3 sequence is 15 residues long. Per germline, CDR1 SGDLS and CDR2 YYNGEE. V gave up 3 bases and J gave up 0 bases, with 10 bases separating them. The CDR3 DNA reads as TGTGCCAGCAGCGCTGCGGGCAGCTCCTACAATGAGCAGTTCTTC. Residues: CASSAAGSSYNEQFF.

This clone was detected once. The rearrangement links TRBV4-2 to TRBJ2-3, with 9 bases fitting TRBD1. The CDR3 extends over 12 amino acids. After removal of 6 bases from V and 11 bases from J, the junction contained 6 bases not matched to a gene. Germline-derived CDR1 and CDR2 are LGHNA and YNFKEQ. Here the CDR3 reads CASSIGTGLQYF. DNA of the CDR3: TGTGCCAGCAGTATTGGGACAGGGTTGCAGTATTTT.

In DNA form, the CDR3 reads TGCGCCAGCAGCCCCGCCGGGACAGCGACAAGCGGGAGGACTGAAGCTTTCTTT. It specifies CASSPAGTATSGRTEAFF. The rearrangement uses TRBV5-1 and TRBJ1-1, with TRBD1 matching 7 bases. Germline CDR1 reads SGHRS; CDR2 reads YFSETQ. The CDR3 loop spans 18 amino acids. With V trimmed by 4 bases and J by 5 bases, 20 bases remained unmatched. Combining the CDR3 with reference TRBV5-1 and TRBJ1-1 gives the whole variable domain KAGVTQTPRYLIKTRGQQVTLSCSPISGHRSVSWYQQTPGQGLQFLFEYFSETQRNKGNFPGRFSGRQFSNSRSEMNVSTLELGDSALYLCASSPAGTATSGRTEAFFGQGTRLTVV.

V usage is TRBV15 and J usage is TRBJ1-4; possibly TRBD1 for D (5 bases). V was shortened by 3 bases and J by 8 bases, with 19 bases between the two germline ends. The CDR3 totals 16 residues. Germline assignment: CDR1 LNHNV and CDR2 YYDKDF (reference sequence). The CDR3 region is CATSSPGGRGGEKLFF. The CDR3 coding sequence is TGTGCCACCAGCAGTCCGGGAGGGAGGGGAGGCGAAAAACTGTTTTTT.

V and J are TRBV4-3 and TRBJ1-3, with a weak D call TRBD1 (5 bases). The CDR3 is 16 amino acids. With 4 bases removed from V and 0 bases from J, the gap between germline ends came to 13 bases. The germline CDR1 and CDR2 sequences are LGHNA and YSLEER. The chain's CDR3 is CASSPTGISSGNTIYF. In DNA form, the CDR3 reads TGCGCCAGCAGCCCCACAGGTATCTCCTCTGGAAACACCATATATTTT.

The chain is built from TRBV15 and TRBJ2-2; no clear D. This CDR3 region has 15 residues. With 0 bases removed from V and 6 bases from J, the gap between germline ends came to 11 bases. The germline V gene encodes CDR1 LNHNV and CDR2 YYDKDF (reference sequence). The CDR3 coding sequence is TGTGCCACCAGCAGAGATTTTCAGGCCCCCGGGGAGCTGTTTTTT. Protein product: CATSRDFQAPGELFF.

The chain links TRBV21-1 to TRBJ2-3; whether TRBD2, the table's D call, matches the DNA was not checked. TRBV21-1 is noted as a pseudogene. CDR3 length: 14 residues. The CDR3 reads CASSNRGGTDTQYF. The CDR3 DNA reads TGTGCCAGCAGCAATCGGGGGGGCACAGATACGCAGTATTTT.

The chain is built from TRBV25-1 and TRBJ1-1; D gene ambiguous. CDR3 length equals 13 residues. V was cut by 7 bases and J by 8 bases, with 17 bases left in between. CDR1 MGHDK and CDR2 SYGVNS come from the germline V gene. The CDR3 loop is CASKFDTVSEAFF. Here the CDR3 DNA reads TGTGCCAGCAAATTCGATACGGTTTCCGAAGCTTTCTTT.

Details on this clone: Germline is not matched at one junction end, which may reflect a read error. The chain recombines TRBV4-2 with TRBJ2-3, with TRBD2 identical over 11 bases. Germline V gives CDR1 LGHNA, CDR2 YNFKEQ. CDR3 length: 13 residues. The CDR3 protein is CASSPGLADRQYF. The CDR3 DNA reads TGTGCCAGCAGCCCGGGACTAGCGGATAGGCAGTATTTT.

This clone was recorded once. The rearrangement links TRBV2 to TRBJ2-3; 13 bases are a match to TRBD2. Trimming removed 6 bases from V and 6 bases from J; junction bases left unmatched: 6. The germline gives CDR1 SNHLY, CDR2 FYNNEI. There are 15 residues in the CDR3. Written as DNA, the CDR3 is TGTGCCAGCAGCGGACTAGCGGGGGATGGCGATACGCAGTATTTT. Translation: CASSGLAGDGDTQYF.

The chain couples TRBV11-1 to TRBJ1-1; no clear D gene. The CDR3 contains 13 residues. Trimming left V 5 bases short and J 6 bases short, with 13 bases between. The germline gives CDR1 SGHAT, CDR2 FQDESV (reference sequence). The CDR3 loop reads CASSVWAGSEAFF. CDR3 nucleotide sequence: TGTGCCAGCAGCGTCTGGGCAGGATCTGAAGCTTTCTTT.

The chain uses TRBV28 and TRBJ1-2; tentatively, D is TRBD1 (6 bases). Per the germline V gene, CDR1 is MDHEN and CDR2 is SYDVKM. The CDR3 consists of 11 residues. V lost 10 bases and J lost 8, with 14 bases in between. The CDR3 loop is CATHRVVGYTF. CDR3 in DNA: TGTGCCACCCACAGGGTTGTGGGCTACACCTTC.

The chain carries TRBV13 and TRBJ2-2; D gene unclear. Trimming shortened V by 2 bases and J by 6 bases, and 7 bases separated the two germline ends. This CDR3 region has 13 residues. Germline assignment: CDR1 PRHDT and CDR2 FYEKMQ (reference sequence). The CDR3 spells CASSLFSAGELFF. DNA for the CDR3: TGTGCCAGCAGCTTATTCAGCGCCGGGGAGCTGTTTTTT.

The chain uses TRBV6-1 and TRBJ2-3; possible D gene TRBD2, 6 bases. There are 15 residues in the CDR3. Germline CDR1 is MNHNS and CDR2 is SASEGT. V lost 1 base and J 5 bases, leaving 13 bases between the germline ends. The CDR3 sequence is CASSEVGLGGDTQYF. DNA for the CDR3: TGTGCCAGCAGTGAAGTGGGACTGGGGGGAGATACGCAGTATTTT.

The rearrangement joins TRBV10-3 to TRBJ2-1, with 12 nucleotides matching TRBD2. Trimming cost V 6 bases and J 8 bases; bases outside gene matches: 8. Germline CDR1 is ENHRY and CDR2 is SYGVKD. CDR3 length equals 15 residues. The CDR3 sequence is CAIRRSSGGADEQFF. CDR3 in DNA: TGTGCCATCAGGCGATCTAGCGGGGGGGCAGATGAGCAGTTCTTC.

V usage is TRBV6-2 or TRBV6-3 and J usage is TRBJ2-6, with a tentative D call TRBD2 (5 bases). Germline assignment: CDR1 MNHEY and CDR2 SVGEGT. V was cut by 2 bases and J by 0 bases, with 11 bases left in between. The CDR3 extends over 17 amino acids. The CDR3 bases are TGTGCCAGCAGTTACGAATCTAGCTTCTCTGGGGCCAACGTCCTGACTTTC. This translates into CASSYESSFSGANVLTF.

The V gene is TRBV19, the J gene TRBJ2-7; tentatively, D is TRBD1 (6 bases). From germline, CDR1 is LNHDA and CDR2 SQIVND (reference sequence). V was trimmed by 5 bases and J by 4 bases, leaving 9 bases between them. The CDR3 length is 12 residues. The CDR3 spells CASSQGGYEQYF. CDR3 DNA: TGTGCCAGTAGTCAAGGGGGATACGAGCAGTACTTC.

This clone was seen a handful of times. The chain recombines TRBV28 with TRBJ1-1; weak D call: TRBD1 (6 bases). The V and J ends lost 6 bases and 0 bases respectively, with 11 bases between them. Germline-derived CDR1 and CDR2 are MDHEN and SYDVKM. This CDR3 has 14 amino acids. CDR3 protein: CASRMDSLNTEAFF. CDR3 nucleotide sequence: TGTGCCAGCAGGATGGACAGCCTGAACACTGAAGCTTTCTTT. Complete variable domain (other parts from reference TRBV28 and TRBJ1-1): DVKVTQSSRYLVKRTGEKVFLECVQDMDHENMFWYRQDPGLGLRLIYFSYDVKMKEKGDIPEGYSVSREKKERFSLILESASTNQTSMYLCASRMDSLNTEAFFGQGTRLTVV.

The chain is built from TRBV25-1 and TRBJ1-3; perhaps TRBD1 as D (6 bases). CDR3 length: 16 residues. V lost 8 bases, J lost 0 bases, and 17 bases lay in between. Germline loops: CDR1 MGHDK, CDR2 SYGVNS. The CDR3 DNA is TGTGCCAGCCGGGAGGCAGGGGCGAGCTCTGGAAACACCATATATTTT. Amino acid sequence: CASREAGASSGNTIYF.